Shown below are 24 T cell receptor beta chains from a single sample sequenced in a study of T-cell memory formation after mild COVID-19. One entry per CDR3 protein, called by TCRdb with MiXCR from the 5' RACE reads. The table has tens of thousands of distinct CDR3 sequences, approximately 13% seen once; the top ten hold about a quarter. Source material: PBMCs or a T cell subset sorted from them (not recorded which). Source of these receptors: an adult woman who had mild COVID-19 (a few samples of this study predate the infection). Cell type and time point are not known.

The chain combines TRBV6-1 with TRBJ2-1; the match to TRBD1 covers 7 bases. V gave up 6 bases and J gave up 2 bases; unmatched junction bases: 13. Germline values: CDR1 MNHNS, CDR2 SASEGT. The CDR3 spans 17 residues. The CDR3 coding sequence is TGTGCCAGCAGCCCGCCCCGACAGGGAATCGCCTACAATGAGCAGTTCTTC. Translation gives CASSPPRQGIAYNEQFF.

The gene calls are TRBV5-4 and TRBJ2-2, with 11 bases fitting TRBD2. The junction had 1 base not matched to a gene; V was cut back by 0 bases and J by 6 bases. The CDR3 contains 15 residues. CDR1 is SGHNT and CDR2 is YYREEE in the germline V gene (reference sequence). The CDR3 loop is CASSLELAGAGELFF. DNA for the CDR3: TGTGCCAGCAGCTTGGAACTAGCGGGAGCCGGGGAGCTGTTTTTT.

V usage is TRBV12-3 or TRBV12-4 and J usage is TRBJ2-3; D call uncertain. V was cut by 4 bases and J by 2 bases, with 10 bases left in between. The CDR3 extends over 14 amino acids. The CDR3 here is CASSSVDSTDTQYF. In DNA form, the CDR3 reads TGTGCCAGCAGTTCGGTTGACTCCACAGATACGCAGTATTTT.

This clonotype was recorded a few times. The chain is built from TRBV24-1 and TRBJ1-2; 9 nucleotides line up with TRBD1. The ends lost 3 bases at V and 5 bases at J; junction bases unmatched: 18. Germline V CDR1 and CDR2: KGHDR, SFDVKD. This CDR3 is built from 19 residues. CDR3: CATSDHRNRDREVGYGYTF. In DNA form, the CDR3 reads TGTGCCACCAGTGATCATAGGAACCGGGACAGGGAGGTAGGGTATGGCTACACCTTC.

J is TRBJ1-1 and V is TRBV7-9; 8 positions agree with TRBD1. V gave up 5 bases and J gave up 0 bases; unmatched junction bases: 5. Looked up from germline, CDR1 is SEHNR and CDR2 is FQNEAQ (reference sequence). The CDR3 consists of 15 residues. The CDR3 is CASSVSGGLNTEAFF. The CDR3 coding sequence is TGTGCCAGCAGCGTCTCAGGGGGCTTGAACACTGAAGCTTTCTTT.

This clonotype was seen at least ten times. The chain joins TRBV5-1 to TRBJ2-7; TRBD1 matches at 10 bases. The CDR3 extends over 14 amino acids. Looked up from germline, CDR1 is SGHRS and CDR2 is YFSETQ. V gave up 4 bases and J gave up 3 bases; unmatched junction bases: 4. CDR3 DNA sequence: TGCGCCAGCAGCACGGGACAGGGGCACTACGAGCAGTACTTC. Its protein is CASSTGQGHYEQYF.

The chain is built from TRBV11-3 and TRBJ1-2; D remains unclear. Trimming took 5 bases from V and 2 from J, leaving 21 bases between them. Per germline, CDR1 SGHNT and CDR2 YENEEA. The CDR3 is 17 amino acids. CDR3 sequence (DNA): TGTGCCAGCAGCGGAGAGGAGGGTAAGCAGACCAACTATGGCTACACCTTC. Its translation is CASSGEEGKQTNYGYTF.

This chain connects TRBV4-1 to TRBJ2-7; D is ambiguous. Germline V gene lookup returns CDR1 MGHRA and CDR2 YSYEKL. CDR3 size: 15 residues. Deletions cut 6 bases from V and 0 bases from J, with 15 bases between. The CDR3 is CASSPGPSSSYEQYF. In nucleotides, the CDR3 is TGCGCCAGCAGTCCTGGACCCTCGAGCTCCTACGAGCAGTACTTC.

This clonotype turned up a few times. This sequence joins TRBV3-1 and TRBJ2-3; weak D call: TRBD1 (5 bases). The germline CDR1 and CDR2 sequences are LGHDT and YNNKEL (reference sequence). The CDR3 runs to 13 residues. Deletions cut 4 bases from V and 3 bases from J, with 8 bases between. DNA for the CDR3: TGTGCCAGCAGCCCCGACAGAACAGATACGCAGTATTTT. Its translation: CASSPDRTDTQYF.

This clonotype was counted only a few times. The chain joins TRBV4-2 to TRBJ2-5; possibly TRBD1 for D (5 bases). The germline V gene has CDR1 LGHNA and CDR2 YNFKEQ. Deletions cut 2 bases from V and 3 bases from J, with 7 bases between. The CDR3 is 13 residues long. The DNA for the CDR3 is TGTGCCAGCAGCCAACAGGGCAAAGAGACCCAGTACTTC. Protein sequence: CASSQQGKETQYF.

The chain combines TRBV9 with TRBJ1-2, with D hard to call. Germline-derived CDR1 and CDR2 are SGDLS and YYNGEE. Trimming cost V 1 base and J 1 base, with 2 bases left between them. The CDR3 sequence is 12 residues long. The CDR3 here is CASSVNNYGYTF. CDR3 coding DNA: TGTGCCAGCAGCGTAAATAACTATGGCTACACCTTC.

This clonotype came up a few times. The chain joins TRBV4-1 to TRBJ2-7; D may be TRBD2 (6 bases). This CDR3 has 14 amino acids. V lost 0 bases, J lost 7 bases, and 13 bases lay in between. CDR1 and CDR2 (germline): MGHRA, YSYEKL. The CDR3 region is CASSQERAAGEQYF. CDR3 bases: TGCGCCAGCAGCCAAGAGAGAGCCGCGGGGGAGCAGTACTTC.

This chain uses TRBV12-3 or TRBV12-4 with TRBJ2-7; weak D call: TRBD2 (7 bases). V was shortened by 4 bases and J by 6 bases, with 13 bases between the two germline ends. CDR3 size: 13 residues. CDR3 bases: TGTGCCAGCAGTTCTCAGGGGAGGGGCGAGCAGTACTTC. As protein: CASSSQGRGEQYF.

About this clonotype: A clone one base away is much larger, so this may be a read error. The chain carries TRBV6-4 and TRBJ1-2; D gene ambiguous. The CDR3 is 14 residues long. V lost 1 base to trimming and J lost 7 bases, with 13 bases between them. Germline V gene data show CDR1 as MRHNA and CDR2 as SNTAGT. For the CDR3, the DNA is TGTGCCAGCAGTGACTACAATGGGTCAGGTGGCTACACCTTC. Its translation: CASSDYNGSGGYTF.

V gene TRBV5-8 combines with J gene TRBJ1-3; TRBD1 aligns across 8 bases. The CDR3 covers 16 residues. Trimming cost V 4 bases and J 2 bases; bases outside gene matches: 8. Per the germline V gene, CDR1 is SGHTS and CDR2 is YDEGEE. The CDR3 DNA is TGTGCCAGCAGCCATGAACAGGGGGGGACTGGAAACACCATATATTTT. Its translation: CASSHEQGGTGNTIYF.

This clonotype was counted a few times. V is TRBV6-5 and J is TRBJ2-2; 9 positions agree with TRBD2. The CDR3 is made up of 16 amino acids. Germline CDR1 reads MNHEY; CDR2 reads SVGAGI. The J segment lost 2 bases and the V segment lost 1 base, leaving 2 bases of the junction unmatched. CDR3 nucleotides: TGTGCCAGCAGTTACTTCGGGACTAGCAACACCGGGGAGCTGTTTTTT. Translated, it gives CASSYFGTSNTGELFF.

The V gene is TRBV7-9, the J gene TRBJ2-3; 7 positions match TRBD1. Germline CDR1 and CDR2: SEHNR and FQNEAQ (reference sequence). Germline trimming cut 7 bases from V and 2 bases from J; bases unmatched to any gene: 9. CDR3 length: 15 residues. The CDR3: CASIGFGTDTDTQYF. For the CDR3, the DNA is TGTGCCAGCATTGGGTTCGGGACAGACACAGATACGCAGTATTTT.

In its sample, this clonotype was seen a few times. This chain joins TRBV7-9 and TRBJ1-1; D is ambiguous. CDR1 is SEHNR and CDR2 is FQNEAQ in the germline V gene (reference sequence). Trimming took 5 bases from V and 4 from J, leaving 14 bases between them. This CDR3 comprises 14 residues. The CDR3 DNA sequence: TGTGCCAGCAGCCTAATTGAAGACCTCACTGAAGCTTTCTTT. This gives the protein CASSLIEDLTEAFF.

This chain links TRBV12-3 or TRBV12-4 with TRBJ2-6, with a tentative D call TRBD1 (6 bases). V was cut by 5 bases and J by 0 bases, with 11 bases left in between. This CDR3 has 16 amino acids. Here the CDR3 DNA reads TGTGCCAGCAGTGGACAGCCTTACTCTGGGGCCAACGTCCTGACTTTC. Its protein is CASSGQPYSGANVLTF.

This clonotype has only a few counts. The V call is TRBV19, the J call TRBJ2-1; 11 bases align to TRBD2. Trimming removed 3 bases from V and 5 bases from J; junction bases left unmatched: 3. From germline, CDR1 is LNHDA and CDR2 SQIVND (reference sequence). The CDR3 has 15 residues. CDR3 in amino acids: CASSMGTSGNNEQFF. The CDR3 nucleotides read TGTGCCAGTAGTATGGGGACTAGCGGAAACAATGAGCAGTTCTTC.

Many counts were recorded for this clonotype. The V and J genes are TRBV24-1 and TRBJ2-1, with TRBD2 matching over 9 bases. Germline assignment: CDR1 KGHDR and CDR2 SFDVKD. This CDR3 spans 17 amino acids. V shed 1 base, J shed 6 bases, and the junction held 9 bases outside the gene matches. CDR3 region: CATSDFPIAGEGNEQFF. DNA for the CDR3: TGTGCCACCAGTGATTTCCCTATAGCGGGGGAAGGCAATGAGCAGTTCTTC.

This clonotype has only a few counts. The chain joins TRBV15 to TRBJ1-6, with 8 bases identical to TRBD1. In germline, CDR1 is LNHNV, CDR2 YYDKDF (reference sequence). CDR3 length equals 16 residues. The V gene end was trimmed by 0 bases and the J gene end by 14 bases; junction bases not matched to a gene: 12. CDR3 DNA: TGTGCCACCAGCAGAGATTCGGCAGGGGGCGACTTGGCCCTCCACTTT. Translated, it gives CATSRDSAGGDLALHF.

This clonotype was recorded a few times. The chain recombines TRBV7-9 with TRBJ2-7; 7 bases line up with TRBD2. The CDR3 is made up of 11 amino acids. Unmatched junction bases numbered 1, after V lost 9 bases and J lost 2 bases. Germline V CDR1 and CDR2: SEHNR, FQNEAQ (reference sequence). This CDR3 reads CASGGAYEQYF. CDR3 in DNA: TGTGCCAGTGGGGGGGCCTACGAGCAGTACTTC.

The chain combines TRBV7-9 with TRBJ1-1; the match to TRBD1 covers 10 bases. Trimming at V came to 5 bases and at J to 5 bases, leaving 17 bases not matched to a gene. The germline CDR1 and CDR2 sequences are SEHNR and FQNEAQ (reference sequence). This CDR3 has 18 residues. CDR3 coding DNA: TGTGCCAGCAGCCCTTTACCGGGACAGGGGCACGGGGGAACTGAAGCTTTCTTT. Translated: CASSPLPGQGHGGTEAFF. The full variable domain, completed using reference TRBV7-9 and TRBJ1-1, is DTGVSQNPRHKITKRGQNVTFRCDPISEHNRLYWYRQTLGQGPEFLTYFQNEAQLEKSRLLSDRFSAERPKGSFSTLEIQRTEQGDSAMYLCASSPLPGQGHGGTEAFFGQGTRLTVV.